One and the same sample provided the 24 T cell receptor beta chains below, sequenced in a study of T cell responses to AZD1222 COVID-19 vaccine. Produced via immunoSEQ multiplex PCR; TCRdb's table is partial and in-frame only. The sample carries more than 110,000 clones, 89% recorded once. The sequencing here drew on peripheral blood, taken on day 0 of AZD1222 vaccination. The receptors stem from an adult in good health.

The chain carries TRBV27 and TRBJ2-7; D perhaps matches TRBD2 (5 bases). V lost 0 bases and J 7 bases, leaving 13 bases between the germline ends. The length of the CDR3 is 14 residues. Germline CDR1 reads MNHEY; CDR2 reads SMNVEV (reference sequence). CDR3 coding DNA: TGTGCCAGCAGTTTATCCGAGGGTGCTGGAGAGCAGTACTTC. This translates into CASSLSEGAGEQYF.

The chain employs TRBV6-1 and TRBJ1-1; TRBD1 matches 7 bases. V gave up 5 bases and J gave up 4 bases; unmatched junction bases: 7. The germline V gene has CDR1 MNHNS and CDR2 SASEGT. This CDR3 is built from 14 residues. CDR3 nucleotides: TGTGCCAGCAGTTCCAGGAGGGGGCCCACTGAAGCTTTCTTT. Translation: CASSSRRGPTEAFF.

A few counts support this clone. The V call is TRBV11-2, the J call TRBJ2-2; D may match TRBD1 or TRBD2 (6 bases each). V was clipped by 3 bases and J by 6 bases, with 17 bases between them. The CDR3 extends over 16 amino acids. Germline V gene lookup returns CDR1 SGHAT and CDR2 FQNNGV. The CDR3 DNA is TGTGCCAGCAGCTTCAATTGGGGGGCTCGGGCCGGGGAGCTGTTTTTT. This encodes CASSFNWGARAGELFF.

This chain joins TRBV5-6 and TRBJ1-5; TRBD1 matches at 9 bases. Trimming at V came to 2 bases and at J to 4 bases, leaving 13 bases not matched to a gene. The CDR3 consists of 18 residues. CDR1 and CDR2 (germline): SGHDT, YYEEEE. In DNA form, the CDR3 reads TGTGCCAGCAGCTTTAAAGAGGGACGGGACAGGGCTAATCAGCCCCAGCATTTT. Translating it yields CASSFKEGRDRANQPQHF.

The chain carries TRBV5-5 and TRBJ1-5; D unclear. Trimming took 2 bases from V and 0 from J, leaving 9 bases between them. Per the germline V gene, CDR1 is SGHKS and CDR2 is YYEKEE (reference sequence). CDR3 length equals 15 residues. CDR3 amino acids: CASSFVGVSNQPQHF. For the CDR3, the DNA is TGTGCCAGCAGCTTCGTCGGGGTTAGCAATCAGCCCCAGCATTTT.

The rearrangement uses TRBV2 and TRBJ2-7, with D maybe TRBD2 (5 bases). V was trimmed by 3 bases and J by 0 bases, leaving 9 bases between them. CDR3 length: 14 residues. Germline V gives CDR1 SNHLY, CDR2 FYNNEI. The CDR3: CASSDQGSSYEQYF. CDR3 DNA: TGTGCCAGCAGTGACCAAGGGAGCTCCTACGAGCAGTACTTC. The whole variable domain, remainder taken from reference TRBV2 and TRBJ2-7, is EPEVTQTPSHQVTQMGQEVILRCVPISNHLYFYWYRQILGQKVEFLVSFYNNEISEKSEIFDDQFSVERPDGSNFTLKIRSTKLEDSAMYFCASSDQGSSYEQYFGPGTRLTVT.

V gene TRBV5-1 combines with J gene TRBJ1-1, with TRBD1 matching over 7 bases. The V gene's germline CDR1 is SGHRS and CDR2 YFSETQ. The CDR3 covers 15 residues. V shed 4 bases, J shed 1 base, and the junction held 7 bases outside the gene matches. The CDR3 protein is CASSLSGTANTEAFF. CDR3 nucleotides: TGCGCCAGCAGCCTTAGCGGGACAGCGAACACTGAAGCTTTCTTT.

The J gene is TRBJ2-3, the V gene TRBV29-1; no clear D gene. Between the trimmed V and J ends, which lost 4 bases and 0 bases, there was a span of 8 bases. The CDR3 has 13 amino acids. Germline CDR1 and CDR2: SQVTM and ANQGSEA. CDR3 in amino acids: CSVAPRSTDTQYF. In DNA form, the CDR3 reads TGCAGCGTTGCCCCCCGGAGCACAGATACGCAGTATTTT.

Only a few counts were recorded for this clone. The chain couples TRBV5-1 to TRBJ1-3; possible D gene TRBD1, 5 bases. Germline V gene data show CDR1 as SGHRS and CDR2 as YFSETQ. Trimming pared 1 base from V and 7 bases from J, leaving 12 bases between. The CDR3 runs 14 residues. DNA of the CDR3: TGCGCCAGCAGCTTGCGGGGGATGGGTAACACCATATATTTT. This translates into CASSLRGMGNTIYF. Full variable domain (rest looked up from reference TRBV5-1 and TRBJ1-3): KAGVTQTPRYLIKTRGQQVTLSCSPISGHRSVSWYQQTPGQGLQFLFEYFSETQRNKGNFPGRFSGRQFSNSRSEMNVSTLELGDSALYLCASSLRGMGNTIYFGEGSWLTVV.

V is TRBV6-5 and J is TRBJ1-2, with D maybe TRBD1 (5 bases). The CDR3 has 15 residues. Germline CDR1 is MNHEY and CDR2 is SVGAGI. V was trimmed by 2 bases and J by 8 bases, leaving 18 bases between them. Here the CDR3 reads CASSYGAPPDRGYTF. The DNA for the CDR3 is TGTGCCAGCAGTTACGGGGCCCCACCCGATAGAGGCTACACCTTC.

The rearrangement uses TRBV10-1 and TRBJ2-5; no clear D. CDR1 is WNHNN and CDR2 is SYGVQD in the germline V gene (reference sequence). This CDR3 has 15 amino acids. The ends were cut back, 0 bases at V and 4 bases at J, with 12 bases in the middle. CDR3 nucleotides: TGCGCCAGCAGTGAGTCGGCCGAGGTGAGAGAGACCCAGTACTTC. This translates into CASSESAEVRETQYF.

This chain uses TRBV30 with TRBJ1-2; TRBD1 matches 8 bases. Germline V CDR1 and CDR2: GTSNPN, SVGIG (reference sequence). The CDR3 contains 13 residues. J was trimmed by 8 bases and V by 4 bases; bases with no gene match: 9. In nucleotides, the CDR3 is TGTGCCTGGACTTCCTACACAGGGGGAGGCTACACCTTC. It is translated as CAWTSYTGGGYTF.

The gene calls are TRBV2 and TRBJ1-5; 7 nucleotides agree with TRBD1. The CDR3 spans 15 residues. The ends lost 6 bases at V and 3 bases at J; junction bases unmatched: 8. CDR1 and CDR2 from the germline V gene are SNHLY and FYNNEI. The CDR3 here is CASSSGGQVNQPQHF. The CDR3 region has the DNA TGTGCCAGCAGCAGTGGAGGACAGGTCAATCAGCCCCAGCATTTT.

This rearrangement joins TRBV5-1 to TRBJ2-3, with 7 bases aligning to TRBD1. The CDR3 spans 14 residues. With 4 bases clipped from V and 5 bases from J, the junction kept 7 bases outside the gene matches. Per the germline V gene, CDR1 is SGHRS and CDR2 is YFSETQ. Here the CDR3 DNA reads TGCGCCAGCAGCGAATCTACAGGGGTAGATACGCAGTATTTT. This sequence encodes CASSESTGVDTQYF.

This chain connects TRBV5-1 to TRBJ2-3; TRBD2 aligns across 8 bases. The germline V gene has CDR1 SGHRS and CDR2 YFSETQ. The CDR3 spans 17 residues. V lost 0 bases, J lost 6 bases, and 12 bases stayed unmatched. The CDR3 DNA is TGCGCCAGCAGCTTGGTACCGGATCAAGCGGGAGCGGATACGCAGTATTTT. It codes for CASSLVPDQAGADTQYF.

This clone was seen a single time. The chain employs TRBV30 and TRBJ1-4, with TRBD1 matching 10 bases. Germline CDR1 GTSNPN, CDR2 SVGIG (reference sequence). V was pared by 2 bases and J by 5 bases, with 8 bases of the junction left unmatched. The length of the CDR3 is 16 residues. CDR3 nucleotides: TGTGCCTGGAGTCGGACAGGGGGAAGACTGAATGAAAAACTGTTTTTT. Translating it yields CAWSRTGGRLNEKLFF.

The chain carries TRBV18 and TRBJ1-2; D unresolved. Germline lookup yields CDR1 KGHSH and CDR2 LQKENI. Trimming pared 2 bases from V and 0 bases from J, leaving 10 bases between. The CDR3 is 15 amino acids. The CDR3 DNA follows: TGTGCCAGCTCACCAAGGCTTCAATCTAACTATGGCTACACCTTC. Protein product: CASSPRLQSNYGYTF. The whole variable domain, remainder taken from reference TRBV18 and TRBJ1-2, is NAGVMQNPRHLVRRRGQEARLRCSPMKGHSHVYWYRQLPEEGLKFMVYLQKENIIDESGMPKERFSAEFPKEGPSILRIQQVVRGDSAAYFCASSPRLQSNYGYTFGSGTRLTVV.

This clone appeared a single time. V usage is TRBV28 and J usage is TRBJ2-7; TRBD2 matches at 14 bases. CDR3 size: 17 residues. J was trimmed by 4 bases and V by 6 bases; bases with no gene match: 11. Germline CDR1 MDHEN, CDR2 SYDVKM. The CDR3 is CASSSGLAGGEGYEQYF. In nucleotides, the CDR3 is TGTGCCAGCAGCAGTGGACTAGCGGGAGGTGAGGGGTACGAGCAGTACTTC.

V usage is TRBV7-9 and J usage is TRBJ1-1; D gene unclear. Germline CDR1 SEHNR, CDR2 FQNEAQ (reference sequence). Trimming shortened V by 1 base and J by 9 bases, and 21 bases separated the two germline ends. This CDR3 contains 16 residues. The CDR3 DNA sequence: TGTGCCAGCAGCTTAGATCGGGTCCTCACATCCGCGAAAGCTTTCTTT. This codes for CASSLDRVLTSAKAFF.

This clone appeared a single time. The chain links TRBV11-2 to TRBJ1-1, with D perhaps matching TRBD1 (5 bases). The CDR3 extends over 15 amino acids. V was shortened by 3 bases and J by 0 bases, with 11 bases between the two germline ends. Looked up from germline, CDR1 is SGHAT and CDR2 is FQNNGV. The CDR3 coding sequence is TGTGCCAGCAGCTTGGTCCAGGGAGTGAACACTGAAGCTTTCTTT. This codes for CASSLVQGVNTEAFF.

Only one count was recorded for this clone. The chain employs TRBV18 and TRBJ1-1; a possible D gene is TRBD1 (6 bases). Deletions cut 1 base from V and 0 bases from J, with 15 bases between. The germline CDR1 and CDR2 sequences are KGHSH and LQKENI. The length of the CDR3 is 17 residues. CDR3 region: CASSPQAGANMNTEAFF. In DNA form, the CDR3 reads TGTGCCAGCTCACCACAGGCAGGGGCCAACATGAACACTGAAGCTTTCTTT.

The chain combines TRBV11-2 with TRBJ1-2, with D uncertain. CDR3 length equals 12 residues. CDR1 is SGHAT and CDR2 is FQNNGV in the germline V gene. V was trimmed by 4 bases and J by 4 bases, leaving 7 bases between them. The CDR3 DNA follows: TGTGCCAGCAGCTCACCTCGCTATGGCTACACCTTC. Amino acids: CASSSPRYGYTF.

V is TRBV5-4 and J is TRBJ2-5, with D unresolved. The V end lost 1 base, the J end lost 1 base, and 8 bases lay between the germline ends. CDR3 length: 14 amino acids. From germline, CDR1 is SGHNT and CDR2 YYREEE (reference sequence). Here the CDR3 reads CASSLRAVQETQYF. In nucleotides, the CDR3 is TGTGCCAGCAGCTTGAGGGCAGTCCAAGAGACCCAGTACTTC. The full variable domain, rest sourced from reference TRBV5-4 and TRBJ2-5, is ETGVTQSPTHLIKTRGQQVTLRCSSQSGHNTVSWYQQALGQGPQFIFQYYREEENGRGNFPPRFSGLQFPNYSSELNVNALELDDSALYLCASSLRAVQETQYFGPGTRLLVL.

This sequence joins TRBV6-5 and TRBJ1-1; tentative D call: TRBD1 (6 bases). Trimming pared 3 bases from V and 0 bases from J, leaving 11 bases between. The CDR3 loop spans 15 amino acids. Germline V lookup: CDR1 MNHEY, CDR2 SVGAGI. CDR3 bases: TGTGCCAGCAGTTATTTGGCAGGGGTGAACACTGAAGCTTTCTTT. Encoded protein: CASSYLAGVNTEAFF.